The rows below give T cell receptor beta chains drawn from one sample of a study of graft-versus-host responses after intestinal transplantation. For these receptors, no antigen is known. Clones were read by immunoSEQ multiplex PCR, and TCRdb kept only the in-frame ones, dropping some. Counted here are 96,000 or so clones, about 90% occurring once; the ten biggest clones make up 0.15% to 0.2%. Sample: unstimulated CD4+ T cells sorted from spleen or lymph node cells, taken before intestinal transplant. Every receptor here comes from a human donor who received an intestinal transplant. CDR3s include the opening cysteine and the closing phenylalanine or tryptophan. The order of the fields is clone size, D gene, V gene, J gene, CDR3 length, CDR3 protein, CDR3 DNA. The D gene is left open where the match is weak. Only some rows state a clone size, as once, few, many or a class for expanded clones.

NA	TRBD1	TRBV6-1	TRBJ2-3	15	CASSEGRQGVRTQYF	TGTGCCAGCAGTGAAGGGAGACAGGGAGTTAGGACGCAGTATTTT
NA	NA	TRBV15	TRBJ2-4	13	CATSKTGYYIQYF	TGTGCCACCAGCAAAACAGGCTATTACATTCAGTACTTC
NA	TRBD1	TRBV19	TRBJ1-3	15	CATITGQRSGNTIYF	TGTGCCACCATCACGGGACAGAGATCTGGAAACACCATATATTTT
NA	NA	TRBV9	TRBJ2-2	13	CASSGRVAGELFF	TGTGCCAGCAGCGGCAGGGTAGCCGGGGAGCTGTTTTTT
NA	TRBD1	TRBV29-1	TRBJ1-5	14	CSVEAGGAGQPQHF	TGCAGCGTTGAAGCAGGGGGCGCCGGGCAGCCCCAGCATTTT
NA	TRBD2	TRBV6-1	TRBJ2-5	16	CASSEAGSGGQETQYF	TGTGCCAGCAGTGAAGCGGGTAGCGGGGGCCAAGAGACCCAGTACTTC
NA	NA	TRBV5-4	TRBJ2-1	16	CASSLWEDRPLDEQFF	TGTGCCAGCAGCTTGTGGGAGGACAGGCCCTTGGATGAGCAGTTCTTC
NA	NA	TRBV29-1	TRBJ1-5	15	CSVVRDRSYDQPQHF	TGCAGCGTTGTAAGAGACAGGTCTTATGATCAGCCCCAGCATTTT
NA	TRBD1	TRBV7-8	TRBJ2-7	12	CASSLGTGRLYF	TGTGCCAGCAGCTTAGGGACAGGGAGACTGTACTTC
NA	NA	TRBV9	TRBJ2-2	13	CASSGASTGELFF	TGTGCCAGCAGCGGGGCGAGCACCGGGGAGCTGTTTTTT
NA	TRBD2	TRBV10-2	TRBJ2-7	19	CASSESAPGLAGGGAEQYF	TGCGCCAGCAGTGAGTCCGCCCCGGGACTAGCGGGAGGTGGAGCCGAGCAGTACTTC
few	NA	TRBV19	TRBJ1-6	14	CASKRQNENSPLHF	TGTGCCAGTAAGAGACAGAACGAGAATTCACCCCTCCACTTT
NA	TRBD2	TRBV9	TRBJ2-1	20	CASSVAGLAGRGRTDNEQFF	TGTGCCAGCAGCGTAGCCGGGCTAGCGGGAAGGGGACGAACGGACAATGAGCAGTTCTTC
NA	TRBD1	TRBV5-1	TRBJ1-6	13	CASSDRANSPLHF	TGCGCCAGCAGTGACAGGGCAAATTCACCCCTCCACTTT
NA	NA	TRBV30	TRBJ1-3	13	CAWSSSSGNTIYF	TGTGCCTGGAGTTCGAGCTCTGGAAACACCATATATTTT
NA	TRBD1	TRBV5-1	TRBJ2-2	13	CASGTGSTGELFF	TGCGCCAGCGGGACAGGGAGTACCGGGGAGCTGTTTTTT
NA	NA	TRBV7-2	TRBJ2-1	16	CASSLQGLGSYNEQFF	TGTGCCAGCAGCCTACAGGGTTTGGGCTCCTACAATGAGCAGTTCTTC
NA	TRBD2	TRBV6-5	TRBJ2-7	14	CASRPGLANYEQYF	TGTGCCAGCAGACCGGGACTAGCGAACTACGAGCAGTACTTC
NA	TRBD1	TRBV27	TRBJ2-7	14	CASRHPGTGGEQYF	TGTGCCAGCAGACACCCCGGGACAGGGGGCGAGCAGTACTTC
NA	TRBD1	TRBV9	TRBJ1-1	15	CASSPGGRWATEAFF	TGTGCCAGCAGCCCAGGGGGTCGTTGGGCCACTGAAGCTTTCTTT
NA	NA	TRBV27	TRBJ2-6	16	CASRLTISSGANVLTF	TGTGCCAGCAGATTAACAATAAGCTCTGGGGCCAACGTCCTGACTTTC
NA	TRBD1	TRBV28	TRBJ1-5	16	CASRHRDRGFYQPQHF	TGTGCCAGCAGGCACCGGGACAGGGGGTTTTATCAGCCCCAGCATTTT
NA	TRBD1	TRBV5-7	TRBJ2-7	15	CASSLARDSSYEQYF	TGTGCCAGCAGCTTAGCAAGGGACAGTTCTTACGAGCAGTACTTC
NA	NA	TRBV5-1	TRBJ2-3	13	CASSLDSSGTQYF	TGCGCCAGCAGCTTGGACAGCTCTGGTACGCAGTATTTT
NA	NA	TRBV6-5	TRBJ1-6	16	CASSYGRELNNSPLHF	TGTGCCAGCAGTTACGGCAGGGAACTTAATAATTCACCCCTCCACTTT
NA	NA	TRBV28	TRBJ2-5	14	CASSSRDTQETQYF	TGTGCCAGCAGCTCACGGGACACACAAGAGACCCAGTACTTC
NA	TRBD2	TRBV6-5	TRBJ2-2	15	CASSAPGLGRGELFF	TGTGCCAGCAGCGCACCGGGACTAGGACGCGGGGAGCTGTTTTTT